This T cell receptor beta chain was sequenced during a study of shared clonotypes between healthy human individuals. Study in general: Ranging from 18 to 49 in age, donors were a couple of women and a few men.

Libraries were prepared by immunoSEQ multiplex PCR; TCRdb keeps only in-frame clonotypes and omits some of them. The sample contains about 340,000 clones, around 70% of which appear only once. Germline values: CDR1 SGDLS, CDR2 YYNGEE. V lost 2 bases and J 3 bases, leaving 10 bases between the germline ends. The CDR3 loop spans 14 amino acids. The sequenced sample was memory CD4+ T cells sorted from blood. Specified subset: CD45RA-negative fraction. This chain uses TRBV9 with TRBJ2-3; D may correspond to TRBD1 or TRBD2 (5 bases each). The TCR sequence derives from a man aged 25-40 years in good health. This CDR3 reads CASSVGGFTDTQYF. The CDR3 coding sequence is TGTGCCAGCAGCGTTGGGGGATTTACAGATACGCAGTATTTT. Using reference TRBV9 and TRBJ2-3 for the parts outside the CDR3, the full variable domain is DSGVTQTPKHLITATGQRVTLRCSPRSGDLSVYWYQQSLDQGLQFLIQYYNGEERAKGNILERFSAQQFPDLHSELNLSSLELGDSALYFCASSVGGFTDTQYFGPGTRLTVL.